These T cell receptor beta chains were read from a single sample in a study of cytomegalovirus exposure and HLA in healthy donors. Data came from immunoSEQ multiplex PCR; TCRdb stores just in-frame clones and leaves some out. The sample includes more than 150,000 clones, 80% to 90% seen only once; the top ten take around 1.2%. Sequencing was performed on PBMCs. The source is a girl aged 2-15 years in good health and CMV-seropositive. Both conserved end residues are part of each CDR3. The D gene is left open where the match is weak. Not all rows give a size; the values are once, few, many and, for expanded clones, a class.

d_gene	abundance	j_gene	v_gene	CDR3nt	CDR3aa
TRBD1	NA	TRBJ2-2	TRBV19	TGTGCCAGTAGTCGAGACAGGGGAGTTTCCGGGGAGCTGTTTTTT	CASSRDRGVSGELFF
NA	NA	TRBJ1-1	TRBV11-1	TGTGCCAGCGGCGAATGGGCCACTGAAGCTTTCTTT	CASGEWATEAFF
NA	NA	TRBJ1-2	TRBV27	TGTGCCAGCAGTCCCTGGAGGGGAGGGAACTATGGCTACACCTTC	CASSPWRGGNYGYTF
NA	NA	TRBJ2-2	TRBV6-5	TGTGCCAGCAGTCCCTCAGGAGGGGTGACCGGGGAGCTGTTTTTT	CASSPSGGVTGELFF
TRBD1	once	TRBJ1-2	TRBV7-3	TGTGCCAGCAGCCCCCGGGGGGGACAGGGAAGATATGGCTACACCTTC	CASSPRGGQGRYGYTF
TRBD1	NA	TRBJ2-1	TRBV7-9	TGTGCCAGCAGCTTCACAGGGGCTGTAGGGACGGGAGAGCAGTTCTTC	CASSFTGAVGTGEQFF
NA	NA	TRBJ1-3	TRBV29-1	TGCAGCGTTCAAGACAGGCTCTCTGGAAACACCATATATTTT	CSVQDRLSGNTIYF
NA	NA	TRBJ2-7	TRBV9	TGTGCCAGCAGCGTAGGGAGGGGAAACTACGAGCAGTACTTC	CASSVGRGNYEQYF
TRBD1	NA	TRBJ2-7	TRBV18	TGTGCCAGCTCATCTTCTCTGAGTGACAGGGGGCGCGTGCAGTACTTC	CASSSSLSDRGRVQYF
TRBD1	NA	TRBJ1-5	TRBV27	TGTGCCAGCATGAACAGGGGGCCAGGCCAGCCCCAGCATTTT	CASMNRGPGQPQHF
NA	NA	TRBJ2-3	TRBV27	TGTGCCAGCAGGTACCCGAGTACTAGCACAGATACGCAGTATTTT	CASRYPSTSTDTQYF
TRBD1	NA	TRBJ1-2	TRBV4-1	TGCGCCAGCAGCCAAGTTGGACAGGGCGGTGGCTACACCTTC	CASSQVGQGGGYTF
NA	NA	TRBJ2-7	TRBV11-2	TGTGCCAGCAGCTTAGGAGGGTCCTACGAGCAGTACTTC	CASSLGGSYEQYF
NA	few	TRBJ1-4	TRBV27	TGTGCCAGCAGAGTGGACAGCCTTAATGAAAAACTGTTTTTT	CASRVDSLNEKLFF
NA	NA	TRBJ2-7	TRBV10-3	TGTGCCATCAAGGACCAGACTACAACAACCTACGAGCAGTACTTC	CAIKDQTTTTYEQYF
NA	NA	TRBJ1-3	TRBV4-1	TGCGCCAGCAGCCAAGGGGCTCGCGGGAACTCTGGAAACACCATATATTTT	CASSQGARGNSGNTIYF
TRBD1	once	TRBJ2-5	TRBV7-9	TGTGCCAGCAGCTTAGGGGCGTCAGGGGGAGAACGAGAGACCCAGTACTTC	CASSLGASGGERETQYF
NA	NA	TRBJ1-3	TRBV6-5	TGTGCCAGCAGCCCCGCCGGGTCCCCTGGAAACACCATATATTTT	CASSPAGSPGNTIYF
NA	NA	TRBJ2-7	TRBV28	TGTGCCAGCAGCCTACGACGGGACTTGGTGGGTCGGTACGAGCAGTACTTC	CASSLRRDLVGRYEQYF
TRBD1	once	TRBJ2-3	TRBV10-1	TGCGCCAGCAGCCCCGGACAGGGGGTAGATACGCAGTATTTT	CASSPGQGVDTQYF
NA	NA	TRBJ1-5	TRBV27	TGTGCCAGCAGTCCCTACCGGACAGAGAATCAGCCCCAGCATTTT	CASSPYRTENQPQHF
TRBD1	NA	TRBJ1-4	TRBV9	TGTGCCAGCAGCGGTGGGACAGGGAGTAATGAAAAACTGTTTTTT	CASSGGTGSNEKLFF
NA	NA	TRBJ1-5	TRBV2	TGTGCCAGCAGTGCAATTCAAGGGGGGCCCCAGCATTTT	CASSAIQGGPQHF
TRBD1	NA	TRBJ1-2	TRBV29-1	TGCAGCGTTGTGCCAGCCAGGGGGCAAGGTGGCTACACCTTC	CSVVPARGQGGYTF
NA	few	TRBJ2-7	TRBV30	TGTGCCTGGAGCAGGACTCGTCTCGAGCAGTACTTC	CAWSRTRLEQYF
TRBD2	NA	TRBJ2-1	TRBV18	TGTGCCAGCTCACGGGCTAGCGGGGGACCATTTGAGCAGTTCTTC	CASSRASGGPFEQFF
TRBD2	NA	TRBJ2-7	TRBV9	TGTGCCAGCAGCGTAGGTTCTAGCGGGAGCTACGAGCAGTACTTC	CASSVGSSGSYEQYF
NA	NA	TRBJ1-5	TRBV6-5	TGTGCCAGCAGCCAGGACAGACCGGTCACTCAGCCCCAGCATTTT	CASSQDRPVTQPQHF
NA	NA	TRBJ2-7	TRBV7-3	TGTGCCAGCAGCTTAAGACCGGCAGGGTTCGTCGAGCAGTACTTC	CASSLRPAGFVEQYF
NA	few	TRBJ1-3	TRBV6-1	TGTGCCAGCAGTGAAGTTGAGGGAATCAGCTCTGGAAACACCATATATTTT	CASSEVEGISSGNTIYF
NA	NA	TRBJ1-5	TRBV28	TGTGCCAGCAAGTCGAGTAATCAGCCCCAGCATTTT	CASKSSNQPQHF
NA	once	TRBJ1-5	TRBV5-6	TGTGCCAGCAGCCTGACAATGTCGCATCAGCCCCAGCATTTT	CASSLTMSHQPQHF
NA	NA	TRBJ2-1	TRBV25-1	TGTGCCAGCACTCGGACACTGAACAATGAGCAGTTCTTC	CASTRTLNNEQFF
TRBD1	NA	TRBJ2-2	TRBV5-1	TGCGCCAGCAGCCTGGACAGGGACACCGGGGAGCTGTTTTTT	CASSLDRDTGELFF
NA	NA	TRBJ1-1	TRBV9	TGTGCCAGCAGCGCCGAATCAAGAGTCATGAACACTGAAGCTTTCTTT	CASSAESRVMNTEAFF
TRBD1	NA	TRBJ1-2	TRBV6-5	TGTGCCAGCAGCCAGACAGGGCCTACTAACTATGGCTACACCTTC	CASSQTGPTNYGYTF
NA	few	TRBJ2-3	TRBV6-6	TGTGCCAGCAGTTATCCAGAGGCCCTCGTCACAGATACGCAGTATTTT	CASSYPEALVTDTQYF
TRBD2	NA	TRBJ2-3	TRBV5-8	TGTGCCAGCAGCTTGAGGCTAGCGGGGGGGCCTTACACAGATACGCAGTATTTT	CASSLRLAGGPYTDTQYF
NA	NA	TRBJ1-2	TRBV9	TGTGCCAGCAGCGTATCAGGGCGAGACCTAGGCTACACCTTC	CASSVSGRDLGYTF
NA	many	TRBJ1-1	TRBV5-1	TGCGCCAGCAGCCTTTCGGAGTACACTGAAGCTTTCTTT	CASSLSEYTEAFF
TRBD1	NA	TRBJ1-2	TRBV5-1	TGCGCCAGCAGCTTGGGAAGGACAGGTACGTACCAATATGGCTACACCTTC	CASSLGRTGTYQYGYTF
NA	few	TRBJ2-7	TRBV5-1	TGCGCCAGCAGCTTGGGACAATCCTACGAGCAGTACTTC	CASSLGQSYEQYF
NA	NA	TRBJ1-5	TRBV7-8	TGTGCCAGCAGCTTGCGCGATCTCAATCAGCCCCAGCATTTT	CASSLRDLNQPQHF